The source of this TCR beta chain is a study of CD8 T cells in Susac syndrome. Study-wide background: Patients with Susac syndrome, at blood draw, were therapy-naive, on corticosteroids, or on intravenous immunoglobulin alone.

Trimming left V 4 bases short and J 2 bases short, with 20 bases between. The germline CDR1 and CDR2 sequences are MDHEN and SYDVKM. The CDR3 loop spans 17 amino acids. Reverse transcription of roughly 0.5 to 1 ug RNA was carried out with random hexamers. A single record per CDR3 protein comes from TCRdb applying MiXCR to the immunoSEQ multiplex PCR reads. This repertoire shows 170,000 or so distinct CDR3 sequences, about 96% found once; its top ten account for about 0.12%. This chain links TRBV28 with TRBJ1-2, with D unresolved. The TCR originated in a human donor with Susac syndrome. Sequenced: CD4+ T cells from PBMCs. CDR3 amino acids: CASSSFSGQDLNYGYTF. The CDR3 nucleotides read TGTGCCAGCAGTTCGTTCTCCGGGCAGGACCTGAACTATGGCTACACCTTC.